The rows below give T cell receptor beta chains drawn from one sample of a study of T cells in localized non-small cell lung cancer. Clones were read by immunoSEQ multiplex PCR, and TCRdb kept only the in-frame ones, dropping some. The sample records 25,000 to 30,000 clones, around 92% being singletons. Sample: peripheral blood mononuclear cells, taken before any cancer treatment. These receptor sequences come from a woman aged 35 to 75 with stage III lung adenocarcinoma. Each CDR3 is given with its conserved first and last residue.

J gene | V gene | CDR3 protein
TRBJ1-1 | TRBV9 | CASSAAGQFWSEAFF
TRBJ2-2 | TRBV5-1 | CASSKDRGLYGELFF
TRBJ2-5 | TRBV7-2 | CASSIRHQETQYF
TRBJ1-6 | TRBV30 | CAWTGQTNSPLHF
TRBJ2-2 | TRBV7-3 | CASSPPGTGELFF
TRBJ1-4 | TRBV28 | CASSLTDANEKLFF
TRBJ2-2 | TRBV7-9 | CASSLGSGELFF
TRBJ2-6 | TRBV5-4 | CASRRAGANVLTF
TRBJ2-5 | TRBV6-6 | CASRPRGGQETQYF
TRBJ1-3 | TRBV29-1 | CSVRASPGNTIYF
TRBJ2-3 | TRBV27 | CASSLSGFRFRLAGMSSDTQYF